Listed below are T cell receptor beta chains from one sample, sequenced in a study of CD8 T cells in ankylosing spondylitis. TCRdb analysed the 5' RACE reads with MiXCR anew, one entry per CDR3 protein. Of under 300,000 distinct CDR3 sequences detected, roughly 10% appear once; the ten largest clones hold less than 7.5%. Sequenced material: blood, either unsorted or a sorted T cell fraction (not recorded which). All receptors come from a male donor with ankylosing spondylitis or in good health (not recorded which). Both conserved end residues are part of each CDR3. The D gene is left open where the match is weak. Clone size is shown for a subset of rows, as once, few, many or a class of expanded clone.

clone_size	d_call	j_call	v_call	cdr3_nt	cdr3_aa
few	TRBD2	TRBJ2-1	TRBV5-1	TGCGCCAGCAGCCGGGGACTAAACTCCTACAATGAGCAGTTCTTC	CASSRGLNSYNEQFF
-	TRBD1	TRBJ2-7	TRBV15	TGTGCCACCAGCGGGGCAGGGGGTTCCTACGAGCAGTACTTC	CATSGAGGSYEQYF
-	TRBD2	TRBJ2-7	TRBV7-3	TGTGCCAGCAGCCCGCGGACTAGCGGTTCTGCCTCCGAGCAGTACTTC	CASSPRTSGSASEQYF
many	TRBD2	TRBJ2-3	TRBV5-1	TGCGCCAGCAGCTCCGGGACTAGCGGGAGGACAGATACGCAGTATTTT	CASSSGTSGRTDTQYF
many	-	TRBJ1-1	TRBV5-1	TGCGCCAGCAGCCTTATCCCGAACACTGAAGCTTTCTTT	CASSLIPNTEAFF
many	-	TRBJ2-7	TRBV20-1	TGCAGTGCTAGACCCTTTGGGGAGATCTCCTACGAGCAGTACTTC	CSARPFGEISYEQYF
-	-	TRBJ1-5	TRBV5-1	TGCGCCAGCCCCCCCCGGCCCCAGCATTTT	CASPPRPQHF
-	-	TRBJ2-3	TRBV12-3/TRBV12-4	TGTGCCAGCAACTGGGGGCTAGCGGGCACAGATACGCAGTATTTT	CASNWGLAGTDTQYF
many	-	TRBJ1-1	TRBV7-8	TGTGCCAGCAGTTATAGACGACTGAACACTGAAGCTTTCTTT	CASSYRRLNTEAFF
many	TRBD2	TRBJ2-3	TRBV20-1	TGCAGTGCTAGCGGTGGGGGACTAGCGGGGGAGTACACAGATACGCAGTATTTT	CSASGGGLAGEYTDTQYF
many	-	TRBJ2-7	TRBV5-1	TGCGCCAGCAGTCATCGCAGGGGTGAAGACGAGCAGTACTTC	CASSHRRGEDEQYF
few	-	TRBJ1-3	TRBV3-1	TGTGCCAGCAGCCAAAACGCAGGGAGAAGGTCTGGAAACACCATATATTTT	CASSQNAGRRSGNTIYF
many	TRBD2	TRBJ2-5	TRBV12-3/TRBV12-4	TGTGCCAGCAGTTCCGGACTAGCGGCAGAGACCCAGTACTTC	CASSSGLAAETQYF
many	TRBD2	TRBJ2-3	TRBV7-3	TGTGCCAGCAAACCGGGACTAGCTTCAGATACGCAGTATTTT	CASKPGLASDTQYF
many	-	TRBJ2-7	TRBV5-1	TGCGCCAGCAGCTTGGCCAGGGATGGGTCGTGGGAGCAGTACTTC	CASSLARDGSWEQYF
many	TRBD2	TRBJ2-6	TRBV5-1	TGCGCCAGCTGGAGCGGGATCTCTGGGGCCAACGTCCTGACTTTC	CASWSGISGANVLTF
many	-	TRBJ2-7	TRBV12-3/TRBV12-4	TGTGCCAGCAGTTTAAGCCTCTACGAGCAGTACTTC	CASSLSLYEQYF
many	-	TRBJ1-4	TRBV25-1	TGTGCCAGCAGTGAACAGGTTGCAACTAATGAAAAACTGTTTTTT	CASSEQVATNEKLFF
many	-	TRBJ2-3	TRBV5-1	TGCGCCAGCAGCTTGGAATTGGATACGCAGTATTTT	CASSLELDTQYF
many	-	TRBJ1-3	TRBV5-1	TGCGCCAGCAGCTTGGGGCCCCAGGGCCTCTCTGGAAACACCATATATTTT	CASSLGPQGLSGNTIYF
many	TRBD2	TRBJ2-1	TRBV12-3/TRBV12-4	TGTGCCAGCAGAGGGATGCGGGGGGGCGTGGGGAATGAGCAGTTCTTC	CASRGMRGGVGNEQFF
-	-	TRBJ1-5	TRBV19	TGTGCCAGTAGTTATGGGGGAGGGGCAGAACAGCCCCAGCATTTT	CASSYGGGAEQPQHF
few	-	TRBJ2-5	TRBV28	TGTGCCAGCAGTTTACGGCAGGGGTGGGAGACCCAGTACTTC	CASSLRQGWETQYF
many	-	TRBJ2-5	TRBV5-1	TGCGCCAGCAGCTTGCGCCCAGGAGGGGAGACCCAGTACTTC	CASSLRPGGETQYF
once	TRBD1	TRBJ1-2	TRBV5-5	TGTGCCAGCAGCCCCGGACAGGGTTTTTTCTCGGGCTACACCTTC	CASSPGQGFFSGYTF
many	TRBD1	TRBJ1-2	TRBV10-3	TGTGCCATCACGGGGACAGGGCTCTCTGGCTACACCTTC	CAITGTGLSGYTF
few	-	TRBJ1-5	TRBV19	TGTGCCAGTAGTGGAGGGACGGGGAGGAGCAATCAGCCCCAGCATTTT	CASSGGTGRSNQPQHF
few	-	TRBJ1-1	TRBV20-1	TGCAGTGCTAGAGATAGTAACGTGGGAGGAGGTAGGGAAGCTTTCTTT	CSARDSNVGGGREAFF
many	-	TRBJ2-1	TRBV2	TGTGCCAGCAGACCCGACGTGGGGGAGCAGTTCTTC	CASRPDVGEQFF
many	-	TRBJ2-7	TRBV10-2	TGCGCCAGCGGGTACACTTACGCGGAGCAGTACTTC	CASGYTYAEQYF
many	-	TRBJ1-2	TRBV12-3/TRBV12-4	TGTGCCAGCAACCCTGGGGCCGGGGTCGCTAATGGCTACACCTTC	CASNPGAGVANGYTF
many	-	TRBJ1-1	TRBV11-2	TGTGCCAGCAGCTTGAGGTGGAACACTGAAGCTTTCTTT	CASSLRWNTEAFF
many	-	TRBJ1-4	TRBV12-3/TRBV12-4	TGTGCCAGCAGGAGAACAGGGAATGAAAAACTGTTTTTT	CASRRTGNEKLFF
-	-	TRBJ2-3	TRBV27	TGTGCCAGCAGCCGGGTAAGCGAGAGTATCGATACGCAGTATTTT	CASSRVSESIDTQYF
many	-	TRBJ2-7	TRBV3-1	TGTGCCAGCAGCCCTGGGACGAGAACCTACGAGCAGTACTTC	CASSPGTRTYEQYF
-	TRBD2	TRBJ2-1	TRBV2	TGTACCAGCAGTGACTGGCTAGCGGGCAGCTCCTACAATGAGCAGTTCTTC	CTSSDWLAGSSYNEQFF
once	-	TRBJ2-1	TRBV23-1	TGCGCCAGCAGTCAATCGCTGTGGGATGAGCAGTTCTTC	CASSQSLWDEQFF
few	-	TRBJ2-7	TRBV28	TGTGCCAGCAGTTTTAGACTGACAGAAGTCTACGAGCAGTACTTC	CASSFRLTEVYEQYF
many	-	TRBJ2-3	TRBV29-1	TGCAGCGTCGGGACAGATACGCAGTATTTT	CSVGTDTQYF
-	-	TRBJ2-5	TRBV2	TGTGCCAGCAGTGAATGGCAGGACAACCAAGAGACCCAGTACTTC	CASSEWQDNQETQYF
-	-	TRBJ2-5	TRBV20-1	TGCAGTGCTAGTATAGGCGGGAACCAAGAGACCCAGTACTTC	CSASIGGNQETQYF
many	-	TRBJ2-1	TRBV6-1	TGTGCCAGCAGTGCAGGGGTTCAGTACAATGAGCAGTTCTTC	CASSAGVQYNEQFF